This TCR beta chain is drawn from a study of cytomegalovirus exposure and HLA in healthy donors. Germline V CDR1 and CDR2: MDHEN, SYDVKM. The CDR3 spans 13 residues. Between the trimmed V and J ends, which lost 3 bases and 9 bases, there was a span of 14 bases. The PCR made use of 60 Vbeta and 13 Jbeta primers. Sequencing used immunoSEQ multiplex PCR; TCRdb keeps in-frame clones, though not all of them. This table holds fewer than 200,000 clones, around 80% found once. The receptor's source is a woman aged 45-60 years in good health and CMV-seropositive. The J gene is TRBJ2-5, the V gene TRBV28, with unresolved D. The sample taken for sequencing was PBMCs. The CDR3 sequence: CASSFPHMGPQYF. The CDR3 DNA reads TGTGCCAGCAGTTTCCCTCACATGGGCCCCCAGTACTTC.